This TCR beta chain originates from a study of spatial heterogeneity in lung cancer. Study context: Alpha-chain sequences were detected in numbers that were consistently lower than beta-chain sequences.

The study, taken as a whole, reports: TCRs found ubiquitously expanded in tumor appeared in blood more at resection than at follow-up.

Noted time point: sample taken at primary tumor resection. Sequencing covered unsorted whole RNA taken from tumor, nontumor lung or frozen PBMC. A unique molecular identifier was attached to every TCR cDNA molecule. One entry per CDR3 protein, called by TCRdb with MiXCR from the 5' RACE reads. The sample has roughly 48,000 distinct CDR3 sequences, over 9.5% seen once. The CDR3 is made up of 13 amino acids. Germline CDR1 is LNHDA and CDR2 is SQIVND (reference sequence). V was clipped by 4 bases and J by 2 bases, with 8 bases between them. As to this clonotype: What it binds is not known.

The sequence came from a female donor with early-stage non-small cell lung cancer. The specimen was PBMCs, collected at surgery. V is TRBV19 and J is TRBJ1-1, with D maybe TRBD1 (5 bases). The CDR3, as DNA: TGTGCCAGTAGTAGGGACGGCAACACTGAAGCTTTCTTT. Encoded protein: CASSRDGNTEAFF.